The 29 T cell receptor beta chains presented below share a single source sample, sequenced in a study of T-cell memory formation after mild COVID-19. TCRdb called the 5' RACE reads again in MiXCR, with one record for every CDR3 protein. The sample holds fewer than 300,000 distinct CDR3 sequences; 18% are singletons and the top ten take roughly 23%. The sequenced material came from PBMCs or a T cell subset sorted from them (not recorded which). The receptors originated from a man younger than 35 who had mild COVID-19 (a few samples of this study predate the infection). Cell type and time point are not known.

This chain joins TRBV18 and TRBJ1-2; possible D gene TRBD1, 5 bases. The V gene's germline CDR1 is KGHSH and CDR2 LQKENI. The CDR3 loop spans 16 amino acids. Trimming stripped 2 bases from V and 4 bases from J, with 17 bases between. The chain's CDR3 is CASSPTEGLGSYGYTF. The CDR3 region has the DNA TGTGCCAGCTCACCAACGGAGGGGCTCGGTAGCTATGGCTACACCTTC.

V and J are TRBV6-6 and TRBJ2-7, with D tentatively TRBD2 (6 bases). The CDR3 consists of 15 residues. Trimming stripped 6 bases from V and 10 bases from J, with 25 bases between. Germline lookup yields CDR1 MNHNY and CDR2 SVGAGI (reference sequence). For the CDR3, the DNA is TGTGCCAGCAGCCCGGGGTTGGCGGAGGGTTTCCGTCAGTACGTC. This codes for CASSPGLAEGFRQYV.

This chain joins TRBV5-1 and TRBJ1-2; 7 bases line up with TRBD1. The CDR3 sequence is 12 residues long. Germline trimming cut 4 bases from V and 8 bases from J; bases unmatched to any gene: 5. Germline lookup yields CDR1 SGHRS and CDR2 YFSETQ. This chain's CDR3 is CASSNDREGYTF. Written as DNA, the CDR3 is TGCGCCAGCAGCAACGACAGGGAGGGCTACACCTTC.

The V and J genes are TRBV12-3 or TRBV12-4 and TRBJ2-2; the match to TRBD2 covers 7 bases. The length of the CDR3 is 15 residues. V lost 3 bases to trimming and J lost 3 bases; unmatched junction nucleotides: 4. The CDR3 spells CASSLRGMDTGELFF. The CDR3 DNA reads TGTGCCAGCAGTTTGCGGGGGATGGACACCGGGGAGCTGTTTTTT.

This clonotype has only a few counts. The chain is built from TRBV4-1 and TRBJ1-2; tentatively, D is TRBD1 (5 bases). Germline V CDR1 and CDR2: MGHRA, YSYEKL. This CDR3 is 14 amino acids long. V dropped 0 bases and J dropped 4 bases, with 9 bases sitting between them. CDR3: CASSQDRVGYGYTF. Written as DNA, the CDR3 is TGCGCCAGCAGCCAAGACAGGGTTGGCTATGGCTACACCTTC.

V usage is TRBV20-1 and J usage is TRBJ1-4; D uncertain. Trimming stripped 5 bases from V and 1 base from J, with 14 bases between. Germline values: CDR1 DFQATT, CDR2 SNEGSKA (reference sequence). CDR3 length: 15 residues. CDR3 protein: CSASDPRGTNEKLFF. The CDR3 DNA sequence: TGCAGTGCTTCTGACCCAAGAGGAACTAATGAAAAACTGTTTTTT.

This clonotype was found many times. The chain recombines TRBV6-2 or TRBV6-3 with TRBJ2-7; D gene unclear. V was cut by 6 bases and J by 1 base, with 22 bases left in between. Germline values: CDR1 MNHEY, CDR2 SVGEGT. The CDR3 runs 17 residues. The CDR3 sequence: CASSPRRNMLESYEQYV. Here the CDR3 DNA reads TGTGCCAGCAGCCCCCGACGTAATATGTTGGAGTCCTACGAGCAGTACGTC.

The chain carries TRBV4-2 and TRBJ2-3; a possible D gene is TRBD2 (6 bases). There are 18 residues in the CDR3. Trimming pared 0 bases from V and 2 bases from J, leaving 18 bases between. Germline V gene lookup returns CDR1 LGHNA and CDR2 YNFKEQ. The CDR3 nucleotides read TGTGCCAGCAGCCAAGATGGAGGGATGCCGGCTGACACAGATACGCAGTATTTT. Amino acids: CASSQDGGMPADTDTQYF.

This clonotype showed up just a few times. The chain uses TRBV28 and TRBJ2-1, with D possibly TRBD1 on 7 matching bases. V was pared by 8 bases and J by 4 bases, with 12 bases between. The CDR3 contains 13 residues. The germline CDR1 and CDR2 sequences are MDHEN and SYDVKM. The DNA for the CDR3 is TGTGCCAGCCAGTCAGGGGGGTACAATGAGCAGTTCTTC. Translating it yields CASQSGGYNEQFF. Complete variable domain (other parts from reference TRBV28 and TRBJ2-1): DVKVTQSSRYLVKRTGEKVFLECVQDMDHENMFWYRQDPGLGLRLIYFSYDVKMKEKGDIPEGYSVSREKKERFSLILESASTNQTSMYLCASQSGGYNEQFFGPGTRLTVL.

The CDR3 bases are TGTGCCAGCAGCTTAGGTCGAGGGAGTAACGGCTACACCTTC. Amino acid sequence: CASSLGRGSNGYTF. This rearrangement joins TRBV7-9 to TRBJ1-2, with no clear D. Looked up from germline, CDR1 is SEHNR and CDR2 is FQNEAQ (reference sequence). The germline V and J ends were trimmed by 1 base and 8 bases, with 14 bases remaining between them. The CDR3 is 14 residues long.

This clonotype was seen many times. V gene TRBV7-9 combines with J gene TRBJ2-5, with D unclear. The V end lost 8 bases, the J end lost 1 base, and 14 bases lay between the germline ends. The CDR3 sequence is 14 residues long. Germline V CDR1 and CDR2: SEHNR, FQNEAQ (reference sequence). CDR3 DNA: TGTGCCAGCTTGCCGGAGTGGGGCCAAGAGACCCAGTACTTC. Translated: CASLPEWGQETQYF.

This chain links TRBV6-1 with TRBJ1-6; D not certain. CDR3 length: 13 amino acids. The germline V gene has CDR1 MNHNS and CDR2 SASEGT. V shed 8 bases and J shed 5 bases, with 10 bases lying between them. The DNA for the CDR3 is TGTGCCAGCCAGGTTGGAAATAATTCACCCCTCCACTTT. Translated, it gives CASQVGNNSPLHF.

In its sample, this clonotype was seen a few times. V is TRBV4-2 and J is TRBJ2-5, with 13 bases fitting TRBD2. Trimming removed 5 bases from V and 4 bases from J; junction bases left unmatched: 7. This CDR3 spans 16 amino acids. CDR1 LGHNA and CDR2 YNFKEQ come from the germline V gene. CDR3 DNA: TGTGCCAGCAGCAAAGCAGGACTAGCGGGGGCAGAGACCCAGTACTTC. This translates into CASSKAGLAGAETQYF.

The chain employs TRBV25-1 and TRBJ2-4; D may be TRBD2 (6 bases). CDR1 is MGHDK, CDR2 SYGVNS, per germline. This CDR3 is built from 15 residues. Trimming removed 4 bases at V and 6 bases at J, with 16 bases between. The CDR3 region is CASSGHGTFGNIQYF. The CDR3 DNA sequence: TGTGCCAGCAGTGGGCACGGGACTTTTGGAAACATTCAGTACTTC. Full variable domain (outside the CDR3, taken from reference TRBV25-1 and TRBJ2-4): EADIYQTPRYLVIGTGKKITLECSQTMGHDKMYWYQQDPGMELHLIHYSYGVNSTEKGDLSSESTVSRIRTEHFPLTLESARPSHTSQYLCASSGHGTFGNIQYFGAGTRLSVL.

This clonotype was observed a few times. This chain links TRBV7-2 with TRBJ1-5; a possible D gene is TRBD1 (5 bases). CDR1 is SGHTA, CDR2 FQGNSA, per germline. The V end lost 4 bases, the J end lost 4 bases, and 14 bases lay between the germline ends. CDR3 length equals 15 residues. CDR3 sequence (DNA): TGTGCCAGCAGCTATATAGACAGCCCAAATCAGCCCCAGCATTTT. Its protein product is CASSYIDSPNQPQHF.

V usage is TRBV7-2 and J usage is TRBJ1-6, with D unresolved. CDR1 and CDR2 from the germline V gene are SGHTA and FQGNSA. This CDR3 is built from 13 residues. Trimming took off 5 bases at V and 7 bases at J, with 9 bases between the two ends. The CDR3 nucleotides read TGTGCCAGCAGCGTCGAGGGCAATTCACCCCTCCACTTT. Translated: CASSVEGNSPLHF.

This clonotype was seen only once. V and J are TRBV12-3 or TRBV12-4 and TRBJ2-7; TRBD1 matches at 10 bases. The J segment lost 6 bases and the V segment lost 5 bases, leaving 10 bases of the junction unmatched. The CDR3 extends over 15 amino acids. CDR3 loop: CASSETGGVSGEQYF. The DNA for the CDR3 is TGTGCCAGCAGTGAGACAGGGGGCGTCTCTGGCGAGCAGTACTTC.

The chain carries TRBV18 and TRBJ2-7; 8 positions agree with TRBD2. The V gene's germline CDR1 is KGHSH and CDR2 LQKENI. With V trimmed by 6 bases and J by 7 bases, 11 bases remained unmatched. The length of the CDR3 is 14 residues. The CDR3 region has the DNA TGTGCCAGCTCCAGTAGCCGGGGGGGTACAGAGCAGTACTTC. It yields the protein CASSSSRGGTEQYF.

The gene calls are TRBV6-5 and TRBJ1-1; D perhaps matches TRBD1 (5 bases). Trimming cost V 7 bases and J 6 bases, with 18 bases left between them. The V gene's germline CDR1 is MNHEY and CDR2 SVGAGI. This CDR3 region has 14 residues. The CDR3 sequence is CASTPFGRGSEAFF. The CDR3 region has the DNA TGTGCCAGCACCCCATTCGGTAGGGGCTCTGAAGCTTTCTTT.

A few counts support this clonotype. The CDR3 spells CASSFAAPARRFF. In DNA form, the CDR3 reads TGTGCCAGCAGCTTTGCTGCCCCAGCGCGGAGGTTCTTC. The gene calls are TRBV11-2 and TRBJ2-1, with D uncertain. The CDR3 is 13 amino acids. Germline CDR1 is SGHAT and CDR2 is FQNNGV. The V end was cut by 3 bases, the J end by 15 bases, with 18 bases between.

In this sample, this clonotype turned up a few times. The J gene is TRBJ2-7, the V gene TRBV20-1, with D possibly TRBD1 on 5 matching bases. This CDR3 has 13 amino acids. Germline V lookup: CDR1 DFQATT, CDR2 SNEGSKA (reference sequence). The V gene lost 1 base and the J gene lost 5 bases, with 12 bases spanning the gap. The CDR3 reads CSARGTGRDEQYF. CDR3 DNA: TGCAGTGCTAGAGGAACGGGCAGGGACGAGCAGTACTTC.

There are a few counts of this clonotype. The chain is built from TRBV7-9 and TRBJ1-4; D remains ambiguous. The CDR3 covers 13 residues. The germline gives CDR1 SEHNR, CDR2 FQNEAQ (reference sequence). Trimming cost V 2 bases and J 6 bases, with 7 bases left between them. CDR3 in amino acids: CASSLNQDEKLFF. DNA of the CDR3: TGTGCCAGCAGCTTAAACCAAGATGAAAAACTGTTTTTT.

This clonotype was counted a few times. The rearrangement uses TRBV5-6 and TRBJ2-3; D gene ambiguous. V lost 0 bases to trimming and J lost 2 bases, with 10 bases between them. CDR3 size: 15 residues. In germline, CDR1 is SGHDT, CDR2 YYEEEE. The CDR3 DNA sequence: TGTGCCAGCAGCTTGGTAGGGCTCCTCACAGATACGCAGTATTTT. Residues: CASSLVGLLTDTQYF.

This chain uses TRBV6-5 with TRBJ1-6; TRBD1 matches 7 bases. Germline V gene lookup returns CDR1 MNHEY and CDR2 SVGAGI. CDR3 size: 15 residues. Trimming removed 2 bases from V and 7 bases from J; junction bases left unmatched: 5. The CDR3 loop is CASSYRRGRNSPLHF. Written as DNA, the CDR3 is TGTGCCAGCAGTTACCGTAGGGGGCGGAATTCACCCCTCCACTTT.

CDR3 in amino acids: CASSLGDRYNEQFF. As DNA, the CDR3 is TGCGCCAGCAGCTTGGGGGACCGCTACAATGAGCAGTTCTTC. V gene TRBV5-1 combines with J gene TRBJ2-1; D tentatively fits TRBD1 or TRBD2 (5 bases each). V was shortened by 0 bases and J by 3 bases, with 7 bases between the two germline ends. This CDR3 has 14 residues. Per germline, CDR1 SGHRS and CDR2 YFSETQ.

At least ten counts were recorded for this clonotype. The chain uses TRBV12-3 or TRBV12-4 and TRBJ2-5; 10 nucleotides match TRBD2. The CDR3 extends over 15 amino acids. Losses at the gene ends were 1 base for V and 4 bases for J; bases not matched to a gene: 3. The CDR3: CASSLGPSGGETQYF. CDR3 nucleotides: TGTGCCAGCAGTTTAGGTCCTAGCGGGGGAGAGACCCAGTACTTC.

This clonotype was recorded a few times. The CDR3 sequence: CSARPWDRSTDTQYF. The CDR3 bases are TGCAGTGCTAGGCCCTGGGACAGAAGCACAGATACGCAGTATTTT. The chain is built from TRBV20-1 and TRBJ2-3; 7 bases fit TRBD1. This CDR3 has 15 amino acids. After removal of 3 bases from V and 0 bases from J, the junction contained 6 bases not matched to a gene. Germline loops: CDR1 DFQATT, CDR2 SNEGSKA (reference sequence).

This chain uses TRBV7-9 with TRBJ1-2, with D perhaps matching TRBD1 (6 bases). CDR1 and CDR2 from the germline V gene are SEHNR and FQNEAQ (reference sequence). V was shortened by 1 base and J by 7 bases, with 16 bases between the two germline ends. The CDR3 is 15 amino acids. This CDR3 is CASSLVDRRLRGYTF. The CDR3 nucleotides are TGTGCCAGCAGCTTAGTTGACAGGCGCCTCCGTGGCTACACCTTC.

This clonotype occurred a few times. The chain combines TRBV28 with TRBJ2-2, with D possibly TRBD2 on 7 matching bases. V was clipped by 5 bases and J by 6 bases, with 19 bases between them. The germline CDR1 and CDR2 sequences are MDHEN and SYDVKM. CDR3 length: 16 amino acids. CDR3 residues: CASSGLRGGLPGELFF. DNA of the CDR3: TGTGCCAGCAGTGGGCTGCGCGGGGGCCTTCCCGGGGAGCTGTTTTTT. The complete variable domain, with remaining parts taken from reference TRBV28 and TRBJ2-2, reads DVKVTQSSRYLVKRTGEKVFLECVQDMDHENMFWYRQDPGLGLRLIYFSYDVKMKEKGDIPEGYSVSREKKERFSLILESASTNQTSMYLCASSGLRGGLPGELFFGEGSRLTVL.